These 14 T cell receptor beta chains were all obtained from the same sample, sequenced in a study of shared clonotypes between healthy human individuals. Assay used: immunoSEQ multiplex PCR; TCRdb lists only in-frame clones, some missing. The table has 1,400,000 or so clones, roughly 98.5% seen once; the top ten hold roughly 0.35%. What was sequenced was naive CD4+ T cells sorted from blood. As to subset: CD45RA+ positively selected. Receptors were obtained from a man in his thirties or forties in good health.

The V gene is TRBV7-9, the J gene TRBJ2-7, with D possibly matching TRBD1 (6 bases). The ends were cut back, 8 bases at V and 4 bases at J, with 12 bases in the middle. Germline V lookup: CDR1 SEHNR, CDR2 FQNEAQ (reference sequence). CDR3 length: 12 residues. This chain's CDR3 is CASSMGAYEQYF. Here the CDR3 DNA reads TGTGCCAGCTCCATGGGGGCATACGAGCAGTACTTC.

This CDR3 reads CASSPISGDRGRHEQYF. In DNA form, the CDR3 reads TGTGCCAGCTCACCAATCTCTGGTGACAGGGGGCGGCACGAGCAGTACTTC. V usage is TRBV18 and J usage is TRBJ2-7; 10 positions agree with TRBD1. The V and J ends lost 2 bases and 5 bases, in that order; junction bases with no gene match: 12. There are 17 residues in the CDR3. Germline lookup yields CDR1 KGHSH and CDR2 LQKENI.

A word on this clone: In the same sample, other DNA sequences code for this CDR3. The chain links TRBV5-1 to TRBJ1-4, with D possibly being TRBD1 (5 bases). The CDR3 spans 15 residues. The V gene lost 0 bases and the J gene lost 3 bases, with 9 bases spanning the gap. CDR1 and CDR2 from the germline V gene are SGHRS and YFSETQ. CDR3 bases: TGCGCCAGCAGCTTGGTCGGGGGACCTAATGAAAAACTGTTTTTT. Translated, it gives CASSLVGGPNEKLFF.

The DNA of the CDR3 is TGTGCCAGCAGCCCTACCAAAACTAGAGCGGAGCAGTACTTC. Protein sequence: CASSPTKTRAEQYF. The V gene is TRBV6-5, the J gene TRBJ2-7; D perhaps matches TRBD2 (5 bases). Germline assignment: CDR1 MNHEY and CDR2 SVGAGI. V lost 6 bases to trimming and J lost 7 bases, with 19 bases between them. This CDR3 is 14 amino acids long.

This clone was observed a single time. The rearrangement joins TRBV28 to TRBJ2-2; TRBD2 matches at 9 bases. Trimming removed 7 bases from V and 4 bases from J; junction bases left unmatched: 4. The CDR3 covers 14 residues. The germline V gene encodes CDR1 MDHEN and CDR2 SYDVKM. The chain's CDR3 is CASTGLAVTGELFF. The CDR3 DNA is TGTGCCAGCACGGGACTAGCTGTCACCGGGGAGCTGTTTTTT. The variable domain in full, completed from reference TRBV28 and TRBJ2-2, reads DVKVTQSSRYLVKRTGEKVFLECVQDMDHENMFWYRQDPGLGLRLIYFSYDVKMKEKGDIPEGYSVSREKKERFSLILESASTNQTSMYLCASTGLAVTGELFFGEGSRLTVL.

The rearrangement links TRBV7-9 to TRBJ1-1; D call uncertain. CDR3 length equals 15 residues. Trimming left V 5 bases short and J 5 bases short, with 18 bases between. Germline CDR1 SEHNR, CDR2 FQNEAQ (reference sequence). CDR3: CASSLGSPDGTEAFF. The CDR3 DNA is TGTGCCAGCAGCCTGGGATCCCCGGATGGAACTGAAGCTTTCTTT.

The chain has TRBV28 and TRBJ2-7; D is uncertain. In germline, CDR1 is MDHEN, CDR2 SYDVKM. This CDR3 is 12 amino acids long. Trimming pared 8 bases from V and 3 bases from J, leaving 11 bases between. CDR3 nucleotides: TGTGCCAGCCGTCCACCCGGCTACGAGCAGTACTTC. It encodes CASRPPGYEQYF.

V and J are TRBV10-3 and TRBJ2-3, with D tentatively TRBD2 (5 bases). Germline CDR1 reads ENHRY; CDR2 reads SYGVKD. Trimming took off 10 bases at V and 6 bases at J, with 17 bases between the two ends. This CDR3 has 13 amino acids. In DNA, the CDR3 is TGTGCCACTTTAAGTAGCGAAGGTGATACGCAGTATTTT. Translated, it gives CATLSSEGDTQYF.

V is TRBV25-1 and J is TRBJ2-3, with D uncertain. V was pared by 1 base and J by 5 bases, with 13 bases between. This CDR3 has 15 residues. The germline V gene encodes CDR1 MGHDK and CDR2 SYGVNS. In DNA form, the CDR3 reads TGTGCCAGCAGTGAATTTGGCCCCCTGGGAGATACGCAGTATTTT. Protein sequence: CASSEFGPLGDTQYF.

The CDR3 region is CASRGRGYSGNTIYF. CDR3 nucleotide sequence: TGTGCCAGCAGGGGACGGGGGTATTCTGGAAACACCATATATTTT. The chain couples TRBV6-1 to TRBJ1-3, with TRBD1 as a possible D gene (5 bases). Germline CDR1 is MNHNS and CDR2 is SASEGT. Trimming cost V 6 bases and J 1 base, with 13 bases left between them. The CDR3 loop spans 15 amino acids.

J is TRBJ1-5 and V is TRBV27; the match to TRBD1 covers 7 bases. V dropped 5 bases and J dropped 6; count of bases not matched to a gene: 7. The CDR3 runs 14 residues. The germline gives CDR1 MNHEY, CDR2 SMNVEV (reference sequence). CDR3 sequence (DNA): TGTGCCAGCAGTGCCAAAACAGGGGCTCAGCCCCAGCATTTT. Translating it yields CASSAKTGAQPQHF.

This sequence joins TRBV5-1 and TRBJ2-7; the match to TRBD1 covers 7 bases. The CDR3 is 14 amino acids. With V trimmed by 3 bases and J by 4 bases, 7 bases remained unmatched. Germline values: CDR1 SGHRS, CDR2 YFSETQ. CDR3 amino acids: CASSSWTGQYEQYF. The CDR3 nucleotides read TGCGCCAGCAGCTCCTGGACAGGTCAATACGAGCAGTACTTC.

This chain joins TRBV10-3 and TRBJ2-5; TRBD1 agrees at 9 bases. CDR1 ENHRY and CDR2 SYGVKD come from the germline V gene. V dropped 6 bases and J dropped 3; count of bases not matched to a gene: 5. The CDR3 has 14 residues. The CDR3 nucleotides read TGTGCCATCAGGATGGGACAGGGTAAAGAGACCCAGTACTTC. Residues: CAIRMGQGKETQYF.

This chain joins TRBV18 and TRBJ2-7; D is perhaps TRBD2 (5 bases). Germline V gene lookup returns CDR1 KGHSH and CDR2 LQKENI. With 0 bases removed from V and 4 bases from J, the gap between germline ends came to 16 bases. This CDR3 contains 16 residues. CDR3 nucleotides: TGTGCCAGCTCACCACCCAGGAGCCCCCGAGGGTACGAGCAGTACTTC. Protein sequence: CASSPPRSPRGYEQYF.